Listed here are 23 T cell receptor beta chains from one sample, sequenced in a study of a mutant IDH1 vaccine in newly diagnosed glioma. Data came from immunoSEQ multiplex PCR; TCRdb stores just in-frame clones and leaves some out. This table holds about 67,000 clones, roughly four fifths found once. Time point specified: week 47, end of study. Every vaccination contained 300 ug of the mutant IDH1 20-mer peptide and was paired with topical imiquimod. No cognate antigen is known for these TCRs. The material sequenced was PBMCs, taken from a glioma patient whose treatment included an IDH1 peptide vaccine. These TCRs come from a man in his thirties or forties with glioma.

This clone was picked up a small number of times. The genes are TRBV28 and TRBJ2-3, with TRBD1 identical over 7 bases. In germline, CDR1 is MDHEN, CDR2 SYDVKM. Trimming took 2 bases from V and 3 from J; bases not matched to a gene: 5. The CDR3 covers 15 residues. The CDR3 loop reads CASSLRPGGTDTQYF. The CDR3 DNA reads TGTGCCAGCAGTTTAAGGCCAGGGGGAACAGATACGCAGTATTTT.

This rearrangement joins TRBV10-1 to TRBJ1-1, with D unresolved. Germline lookup yields CDR1 WNHNN and CDR2 SYGVQD (reference sequence). This CDR3 has 13 residues. V lost 6 bases to trimming and J lost 5 bases, with 13 bases between them. Here the CDR3 reads CASRVGIGTEAFF. The CDR3 region has the DNA TGCGCCAGCAGGGTGGGGATTGGGACTGAAGCTTTCTTT.

This chain connects TRBV6-5 to TRBJ1-1; no clear D. From germline, CDR1 is MNHEY and CDR2 SVGAGI. V lost 2 bases to trimming and J lost 4 bases, with 14 bases between them. The CDR3 loop spans 15 amino acids. In DNA, the CDR3 is TGTGCCAGCAGTTACGCGAGGACTGTCCTCACTGAAGCTTTCTTT. It translates to CASSYARTVLTEAFF.

This clone was seen a handful of times. The chain carries TRBV6-1 and TRBJ1-1, with 10 bases matching TRBD1. The CDR3 extends over 11 amino acids. The germline V gene encodes CDR1 MNHNS and CDR2 SASEGT. J was trimmed by 8 bases and V by 11 bases; bases with no gene match: 5. DNA of the CDR3: TGTGCCGGAAGGACAGGGGGAGAAGCTTTCTTT. Amino acids: CAGRTGGEAFF.

The CDR3 sequence: CAISESNLARDGGQPQHF. The CDR3 coding sequence is TGTGCCATCAGTGAGTCGAATTTGGCCCGGGACGGAGGTCAGCCCCAGCATTTT. The rearrangement uses TRBV10-3 and TRBJ1-5; a weak D match, TRBD1 (5 bases). The germline V gene encodes CDR1 ENHRY and CDR2 SYGVKD. The CDR3 loop spans 18 amino acids. V dropped 0 bases and J dropped 6 bases, with 21 bases sitting between them.

This clone has more than one count but fewer than ten. V is TRBV10-2 and J is TRBJ1-5; no firm D call. CDR1 WSHSY and CDR2 SAAADI come from the germline V gene. The V end lost 10 bases, the J end lost 0 bases, and 10 bases lay between the germline ends. This CDR3 is built from 13 residues. The CDR3: CAIPHSSNQPQHF. In nucleotides, the CDR3 is TGCGCCATTCCCCACTCTAGCAATCAGCCCCAGCATTTT.

V gene TRBV5-1 combines with J gene TRBJ1-1, with D hard to call. This CDR3 has 15 amino acids. Germline values: CDR1 SGHRS, CDR2 YFSETQ. Trimming stripped 0 bases from V and 11 bases from J, with 20 bases between. The CDR3 loop reads CASSLEGRIELNAFF. DNA for the CDR3: TGCGCCAGCAGCTTGGAAGGCAGGATCGAGTTGAATGCTTTCTTT.

The chain joins TRBV2 to TRBJ1-5; 7 nucleotides align to TRBD1. Per germline, CDR1 SNHLY and CDR2 FYNNEI. V shed 6 bases and J 7 bases; nucleotides not matched to a gene: 9. This CDR3 comprises 14 residues. This CDR3 is CASSHETGLQPQHF. The DNA of the CDR3 is TGTGCCAGCAGCCACGAGACAGGGCTCCAGCCCCAGCATTTT.

The genes are TRBV4-1 and TRBJ1-6, with D possibly TRBD1 on 6 matching bases. Trimming pared 1 base from V and 0 bases from J, leaving 16 bases between. The CDR3 loop spans 19 amino acids. Looked up from germline, CDR1 is MGHRA and CDR2 is YSYEKL. CDR3 sequence: CASSQGRGRGGSYNSPLHF. CDR3 bases: TGCGCCAGCAGCCAAGGAAGAGGTCGAGGGGGCTCCTATAATTCACCCCTCCACTTT.

This clone was seen only once. This chain uses TRBV6-5 with TRBJ2-3; possibly TRBD2 for D (5 bases). Trimming left V 2 bases short and J 5 bases short, with 14 bases between. The CDR3 totals 15 residues. Germline CDR1 is MNHEY and CDR2 is SVGAGI. The CDR3 is CASSYHWAGEDTQYF. As DNA, the CDR3 is TGTGCCAGCAGTTACCATTGGGCCGGGGAAGATACGCAGTATTTT.

V is TRBV7-9 and J is TRBJ2-1; D gene unclear. Germline-derived CDR1 and CDR2 are SEHNR and FQNEAQ (reference sequence). CDR3 length: 11 residues. V lost 2 bases and J lost 7, with 3 bases in between. CDR3: CASSLTNEQFF. CDR3 coding DNA: TGTGCCAGCAGCTTAACGAATGAGCAGTTCTTC.

V gene TRBV19 combines with J gene TRBJ1-4; 10 bases agree with TRBD1. This CDR3 is 16 amino acids long. The V and J ends lost 0 bases and 8 bases, in that order; junction bases with no gene match: 6. CDR1 is LNHDA, CDR2 SQIVND, per germline (reference sequence). The CDR3 loop reads CASSIDLGQGWEKLFF. The CDR3 DNA sequence: TGTGCCAGTAGTATAGATCTGGGACAGGGGTGGGAAAAACTGTTTTTT. Together with reference TRBV19 and TRBJ1-4, the CDR3 gives the full variable domain: DGGITQSPKYLFRKEGQNVTLSCEQNLNHDAMYWYRQDPGQGLRLIYYSQIVNDFQKGDIAEGYSVSREKKESFPLTVTSAQKNPTAFYLCASSIDLGQGWEKLFFGSGTQLSVL.

V and J are TRBV5-1 and TRBJ2-5, with a tentative D call TRBD1 (6 bases). Per the germline V gene, CDR1 is SGHRS and CDR2 is YFSETQ. The CDR3 extends over 16 amino acids. V was clipped by 0 bases and J by 4 bases, with 16 bases between them. CDR3: CASSLEGGDGRETQYF. The CDR3 bases are TGCGCCAGCAGCTTGGAAGGGGGTGATGGACGAGAGACCCAGTACTTC. Using reference TRBV5-1 and TRBJ2-5 for the parts outside the CDR3, the full variable domain is KAGVTQTPRYLIKTRGQQVTLSCSPISGHRSVSWYQQTPGQGLQFLFEYFSETQRNKGNFPGRFSGRQFSNSRSEMNVSTLELGDSALYLCASSLEGGDGRETQYFGPGTRLLVL.

The chain is built from TRBV18 and TRBJ2-7; 8 nucleotides line up with TRBD1. This CDR3 contains 16 residues. Germline CDR1 reads KGHSH; CDR2 reads LQKENI. After removal of 1 base from V and 3 bases from J, the junction contained 8 bases not matched to a gene. CDR3 residues: CASSPRRTGTYYEQYF. The CDR3 coding sequence is TGTGCCAGCTCACCACGGAGGACAGGGACGTACTACGAGCAGTACTTC.

This clone was recorded a few times. The rearrangement joins TRBV9 to TRBJ1-1, with 7 bases aligning to TRBD1. V dropped 3 bases and J dropped 4; count of bases not matched to a gene: 3. The CDR3 is made up of 13 amino acids. In germline, CDR1 is SGDLS, CDR2 YYNGEE. The CDR3, as DNA: TGTGCCAGCAGCGAAGGGGGCGGCACTGAAGCTTTCTTT. It translates to CASSEGGGTEAFF.

The chain links TRBV29-1 to TRBJ1-4; D possibly corresponds to TRBD1 (5 bases). V gave up 0 bases and J gave up 8 bases, with 16 bases separating them. CDR1 SQVTM and CDR2 ANQGSEA come from the germline V gene. The CDR3 is 15 residues long. The DNA for the CDR3 is TGCAGCGTTGAAGATGGGCAGGGAGGTAGAGAAAAACTGTTTTTT. Amino acids: CSVEDGQGGREKLFF.

The chain recombines TRBV2 with TRBJ1-6, with D perhaps matching TRBD1 (5 bases). This CDR3 contains 13 residues. The germline V gene encodes CDR1 SNHLY and CDR2 FYNNEI. V dropped 8 bases and J dropped 10 bases, with 15 bases sitting between them. This CDR3 is CASSAQGGSPLHF. CDR3 nucleotide sequence: TGTGCCAGCTCCGCTCAGGGAGGATCACCCCTCCACTTT.

J is TRBJ2-7 and V is TRBV2, with a weak D call TRBD1 (6 bases). Per the germline V gene, CDR1 is SNHLY and CDR2 is FYNNEI. Trimming removed 7 bases at V and 0 bases at J, with 16 bases between. The CDR3 covers 15 residues. The CDR3 DNA reads as TGTGCCAGCACCTACAGCCCGGACAGCTCCTACGAGCAGTACTTC. Translating it yields CASTYSPDSSYEQYF.

The CDR3 spells CASSSTGFANEKLFF. DNA for the CDR3: TGTGCCAGCAGTTCAACAGGGTTTGCTAATGAAAAACTGTTTTTT. The chain is built from TRBV27 and TRBJ1-4, with D perhaps TRBD1 (6 bases). CDR3 length equals 15 residues. CDR1 is MNHEY, CDR2 SMNVEV, per germline (reference sequence). The V gene lost 4 bases and the J gene lost 3 bases, with 12 bases spanning the gap.

The chain has TRBV19 and TRBJ2-4, with a tentative D call TRBD1 (5 bases). The CDR3 length is 15 residues. CDR1 and CDR2 from the germline V gene are LNHDA and SQIVND (reference sequence). Trimming removed 4 bases from V and 5 bases from J, with 15 bases in between. As DNA, the CDR3 is TGTGCCAGTAGTACAGGCAGGGCAGGAGAAAACATTCAGTACTTC. This sequence encodes CASSTGRAGENIQYF.

A few counts support this clone. The V gene is TRBV5-1, the J gene TRBJ1-3; maybe TRBD1 (5 bases). There are 14 residues in the CDR3. The V end lost 4 bases, the J end lost 8 bases, and 16 bases lay between the germline ends. CDR1 and CDR2 from the germline V gene are SGHRS and YFSETQ. For the CDR3, the DNA is TGCGCCAGCAGCCGAGGACAAGTGGAGGACACCATATATTTT. It codes for CASSRGQVEDTIYF.

The chain uses TRBV5-6 and TRBJ1-1; possibly TRBD1 for D (5 bases). V dropped 0 bases and J dropped 3 bases, with 15 bases sitting between them. The CDR3 is 16 residues long. CDR1 SGHDT and CDR2 YYEEEE come from the germline V gene. The CDR3 spells CASSLVRGTLDTEAFF. CDR3 in DNA: TGTGCCAGCAGCTTGGTAAGAGGGACCTTGGACACTGAAGCTTTCTTT.

The chain combines TRBV6-1 with TRBJ2-2, with 10 bases fitting TRBD1. Trimming at V came to 7 bases and at J to 7 bases, leaving 9 bases not matched to a gene. The CDR3 totals 15 residues. Germline V gene lookup returns CDR1 MNHNS and CDR2 SASEGT. The CDR3 is CASTETGGHGGELFF. In nucleotides, the CDR3 is TGTGCCAGCACTGAGACAGGGGGCCATGGCGGGGAGCTGTTTTTT.